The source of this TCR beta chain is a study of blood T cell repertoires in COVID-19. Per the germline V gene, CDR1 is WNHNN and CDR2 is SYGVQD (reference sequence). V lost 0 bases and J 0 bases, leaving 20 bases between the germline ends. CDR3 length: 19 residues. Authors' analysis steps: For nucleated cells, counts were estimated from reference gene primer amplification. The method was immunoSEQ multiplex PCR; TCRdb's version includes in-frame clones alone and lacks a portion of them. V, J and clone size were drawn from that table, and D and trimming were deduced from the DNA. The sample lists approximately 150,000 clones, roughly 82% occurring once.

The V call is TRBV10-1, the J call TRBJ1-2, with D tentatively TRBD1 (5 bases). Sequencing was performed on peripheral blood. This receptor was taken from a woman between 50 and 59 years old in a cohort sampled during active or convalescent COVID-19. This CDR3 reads CASSESLGRGRHTNYGYTF. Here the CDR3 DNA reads TGCGCCAGCAGTGAGTCACTGGGGCGGGGGAGACACACTAACTATGGCTACACCTTC.